These 3 T cell receptor beta chains originate from one sample sequenced in a study of blood T cell repertoires in COVID-19. Method: immunoSEQ multiplex PCR; TCRdb's copy keeps in-frame clones and lacks some. This sample carries 220,000 or so clones, about 80% of them seen once, and the ten largest clones take 3% to 3.5%. Sequenced sample: peripheral blood. The receptors originated from a woman aged 30 to 39 who had recovered from COVID-19.

The rearrangement uses TRBV28 and TRBJ2-7, with 10 bases matching TRBD2. Trimming at V came to 4 bases and at J to 3 bases, leaving 15 bases not matched to a gene. The CDR3 consists of 18 residues. Germline V gives CDR1 MDHEN, CDR2 SYDVKM. The CDR3 loop reads CASSSFLGLAGVFYEQYF. The CDR3 DNA follows: TGTGCCAGCAGTTCCTTCCTCGGGCTAGCGGGAGTATTCTACGAGCAGTACTTC.

The rearrangement links TRBV30 to TRBJ2-7; D is uncertain. There are 12 residues in the CDR3. Germline CDR1 GTSNPN, CDR2 SVGIG (reference sequence). V gave up 4 bases and J gave up 5 bases, with 12 bases separating them. The CDR3 nucleotides are TGTGCCTGGATGGGCCAAGGCAACGAGCAGTACTTC. This encodes CAWMGQGNEQYF.

This clone was observed a few times. This rearrangement joins TRBV6-2 or TRBV6-3 to TRBJ2-1; possible D gene TRBD2, 6 bases. The ends were cut back, 5 bases at V and 7 bases at J, with 21 bases in the middle. The CDR3 totals 16 residues. Per germline, CDR1 MNHEY and CDR2 SVGEGT. CDR3 coding DNA: TGTGCCAGCAGTCGGGGTCGGGCGGAGGGCCGGAATGAGCAGTTCTTC. It encodes CASSRGRAEGRNEQFF.